What follows describes a single T cell receptor beta chain. The sample belongs to a study of blood T cell repertoires in COVID-19. Study overall: Some COVID-19 samples were acute and others convalescent; all came from the United States, Italy and Spain. From T cells, B-cell-depleted T cells, or PBMCs came the material, which was cDNA or gDNA.

Original processing methods: Estimation of nucleated cell counts relied on the amplification of reference gene primers. Only in-frame clones appear in the TCRdb table, and some are missing; sequencing was by immunoSEQ multiplex PCR. V, J and clone size reflect that table, while D and trimming were determined from the DNA. The data contain 83,000 or so clones, about four fifths of them seen just once; the ten biggest clones take up 21%. V gave up 1 base and J gave up 5 bases; unmatched junction bases: 0. CDR1 and CDR2 (germline): SGHVS, FQNEAQ. The CDR3 contains 13 residues. Material for sequencing was peripheral blood. The TCR was taken from a human donor in a cohort sampled during active COVID-19. This chain connects TRBV7-8 to TRBJ1-2; 8 nucleotides align to TRBD1. This CDR3 reads CASSLDRGYGYTF. Here the CDR3 DNA reads TGTGCCAGCAGCTTAGACAGGGGGTATGGCTACACCTTC.